This entry features one T cell receptor beta chain sequence. The sample is drawn from a study of blood T cell repertoires in COVID-19. Trimming took 6 bases from V and 3 from J, leaving 14 bases between them. This CDR3 is built from 13 residues. Germline V CDR1 and CDR2: SQVTM, ANQGSEA. The repertoire was sequenced with immunoSEQ multiplex PCR; TCRdb's copy has only in-frame clones and lacks some. The table records 150,000 or so clones, around 84% of them present only once. This TCR came from a woman in her sixties or seventies with acute or convalescent COVID-19. Sequencing was performed on peripheral blood. This chain links TRBV29-1 with TRBJ1-1, with a possible D match to TRBD1 (6 bases). CDR3 DNA: TGCAGCGTCGTTAAGGGGGTGGACACTGAAGCTTTCTTT. Its translation: CSVVKGVDTEAFF.